Following are 20 T cell receptor beta chains from one sample sequenced in a study of metastatic and nonmetastatic thyroid tumors. TCRdb re-clonotyped the PCR reads through MiXCR. The table shows 25,000 to 30,000 clones, with less than 25% occurring only once. Every patient was untreated before thyroid surgery. The sequenced sample consisted of blood. Receptor source: a male donor with papillary thyroid cancer or a benign thyroid nodule (not recorded which). Some clones in this sample may be carry-over from other donors' samples.

This clone was detected many times. The chain is built from TRBV18 and TRBJ2-5; D call uncertain. Looked up from germline, CDR1 is KGHSH and CDR2 is LQKENI. The CDR3 runs to 14 residues. Trimming left V 1 base short and J 5 bases short, with 11 bases between. In DNA form, the CDR3 reads TGTGCCAGCTCACCACTGATAGGCCGGGAGACCCAGTACTTC. It translates to CASSPLIGRETQYF.

The J gene is TRBJ2-6, the V gene TRBV19; no firm D call. CDR3 length equals 17 residues. Germline V gene data show CDR1 as LNHDA and CDR2 as SQIVND (reference sequence). Trimming left V 5 bases short and J 0 bases short, with 14 bases between. The CDR3 reads CASSPLRPSSGANVLTF. As DNA, the CDR3 is TGTGCCAGTAGTCCCCTCAGGCCTAGCTCTGGGGCCAACGTCCTGACTTTC. Supplemented by reference TRBV19 and TRBJ2-6, the full variable domain reads DGGITQSPKYLFRKEGQNVTLSCEQNLNHDAMYWYRQDPGQGLRLIYYSQIVNDFQKGDIAEGYSVSREKKESFPLTVTSAQKNPTAFYLCASSPLRPSSGANVLTFGAGSRLTVL.

The table lists this clone with many counts. The J gene is TRBJ2-3, the V gene TRBV5-1; possibly TRBD1 or TRBD2 for D (6 bases each). This CDR3 contains 15 residues. CDR1 and CDR2 (germline): SGHRS, YFSETQ. Trimming took 1 base from V and 4 from J, leaving 13 bases between them. This CDR3 is CASSLMGGSADTQYF. CDR3 nucleotide sequence: TGCGCCAGCAGCTTGATGGGGGGCTCGGCAGATACGCAGTATTTT.

This sequence joins TRBV28 and TRBJ2-7; possible D gene TRBD2, 6 bases. Between the trimmed V and J ends, which lost 10 bases and 2 bases, there was a span of 15 bases. The CDR3 is made up of 13 amino acids. CDR1 is MDHEN and CDR2 is SYDVKM in the germline V gene. As DNA, the CDR3 is TGTGCCACCGGGACTGGAGTGCCCTACGAGCAGTACTTC. Its translation is CATGTGVPYEQYF.

This clone was counted ten times or more. The chain uses TRBV5-5 and TRBJ2-5; D might be TRBD1 (6 bases). Trimming removed 5 bases at V and 8 bases at J, with 19 bases between. The CDR3 totals 14 residues. CDR1 SGHKS and CDR2 YYEKEE come from the germline V gene (reference sequence). The CDR3 nucleotides read TGTGCCAGCAGTTCTGGGGGCAGCCTATACACCCAGTACTTC. This sequence encodes CASSSGGSLYTQYF.

This chain links TRBV6-2 or TRBV6-3 with TRBJ2-1; 9 nucleotides align to TRBD2. V lost 6 bases, J lost 1 base, and 16 bases stayed unmatched. CDR3 length: 19 amino acids. Germline V gene lookup returns CDR1 MNHEY and CDR2 SVGEGT. CDR3 in DNA: TGTGCCAGCAGAGCCGGGGCGGGAGGGGGGTCGTGGTCCTACAATGAGCAGTTCTTC. It translates to CASRAGAGGGSWSYNEQFF.

This clone was observed at least ten times. The chain couples TRBV5-1 to TRBJ2-7; TRBD1 might be the D (6 bases). CDR3 length: 13 residues. V was shortened by 4 bases and J by 1 base, with 9 bases between the two germline ends. Germline CDR1 SGHRS, CDR2 YFSETQ. The CDR3 reads CASSEDRSYEQYF. The DNA for the CDR3 is TGCGCCAGCAGCGAGGACAGATCCTACGAGCAGTACTTC.

This clone occurred many times. The chain recombines TRBV19 with TRBJ1-4; 8 bases match TRBD1. Unmatched junction bases numbered 0, after V lost 9 bases and J lost 0 bases. The CDR3 has 13 amino acids. Germline CDR1 LNHDA, CDR2 SQIVND (reference sequence). CDR3 amino acids: CARGQATNEKLFF. In DNA, the CDR3 is TGTGCCAGGGGACAGGCAACTAATGAAAAACTGTTTTTT.

By sample fraction, this clone is medium-sized. The genes are TRBV20-1 and TRBJ2-3; 9 nucleotides align to TRBD2. Unmatched junction bases numbered 12, after V lost 0 bases and J lost 2 bases. This CDR3 has 18 residues. Looked up from germline, CDR1 is DFQATT and CDR2 is SNEGSKA (reference sequence). The CDR3 loop is CSARDPSSGGHSTDTQYF. The CDR3 DNA reads TGCAGTGCTAGAGATCCTAGTAGCGGGGGCCACTCCACAGATACGCAGTATTTT.

The table lists this clone with many counts. The gene calls are TRBV19 and TRBJ2-1, with TRBD2 as a possible D gene (5 bases). Trimming removed 4 bases at V and 12 bases at J, with 16 bases between. The CDR3 consists of 13 residues. Looked up from germline, CDR1 is LNHDA and CDR2 is SQIVND (reference sequence). The CDR3 nucleotides read TGTGCCAGTAGTACAGTCGAGCGGTCTATGCAGTTCTTC. Amino acids: CASSTVERSMQFF. The complete variable domain, with remaining parts taken from reference TRBV19 and TRBJ2-1, reads DGGITQSPKYLFRKEGQNVTLSCEQNLNHDAMYWYRQDPGQGLRLIYYSQIVNDFQKGDIAEGYSVSREKKESFPLTVTSAQKNPTAFYLCASSTVERSMQFFGPGTRLTVL.

This clone is labeled as medium-sized. V gene TRBV4-2 combines with J gene TRBJ2-3; 7 bases are a match to TRBD2. V lost 1 base and J lost 4; bases outside the gene matches: 5. This CDR3 has 15 amino acids. Germline V gene lookup returns CDR1 LGHNA and CDR2 YNFKEQ. In DNA, the CDR3 is TGTGCCAGCAGCCAAGGGGCGGGAGTATCAGATACGCAGTATTTT. Translating it yields CASSQGAGVSDTQYF.

This clone was recorded at least ten times. This CDR3 reads CASSQEWGQGNSPLHF. The CDR3 DNA is TGCGCCAGCAGCCAAGAGTGGGGACAGGGAAACTCACCCCTCCACTTT. V usage is TRBV4-1 and J usage is TRBJ1-6, with TRBD1 matching over 9 bases. This CDR3 is 16 amino acids long. V lost 0 bases, J lost 10 bases, and 7 bases stayed unmatched. Germline V gene lookup returns CDR1 MGHRA and CDR2 YSYEKL.

The table lists this clone with a few counts. At one end the junction does not follow the germline gene, possibly because of a read error. The chain is built from TRBV5-1 and TRBJ2-1, with 7 bases lining up with TRBD1. Germline V gives CDR1 SGHRS, CDR2 YFSETQ. The CDR3 is 15 amino acids. In DNA form, the CDR3 reads TGCGCCGGCAGGATAGGGGGCGCGGGCTACAATGAGCATTTCTTC. Protein: CAGRIGGAGYNEHFF.

This clone was seen many times. The gene calls are TRBV7-3 and TRBJ2-1, with 8 nucleotides matching TRBD2. CDR1 and CDR2 from the germline V gene are SGHTA and FQGTGA. The CDR3 totals 13 residues. Trimming removed 5 bases from V and 6 bases from J; junction bases left unmatched: 3. CDR3 region: CASSTGTSNEQFF. The CDR3, as DNA: TGTGCCAGCAGCACCGGGACTAGCAATGAGCAGTTCTTC.

This clone was seen ten or more times. The chain links TRBV5-5 to TRBJ1-3; D gene ambiguous. Trimming removed 1 base at V and 2 bases at J, with 13 bases between. The germline gives CDR1 SGHKS, CDR2 YYEKEE (reference sequence). This CDR3 is built from 16 residues. The CDR3: CASSLSALPPGNTIYF. The CDR3 nucleotides are TGTGCCAGCAGCTTGTCTGCCCTCCCCCCTGGAAACACCATATATTTT.

With respect to this clone: The CDR3 does not close with the conserved phenylalanine or tryptophan, likely indicating a read error. The V call is TRBV27, the J call TRBJ2-7, with a possible D match to TRBD2 (6 bases). CDR1 is MNHEY, CDR2 SMNVEV, per germline (reference sequence). V was cut by 6 bases and J by 1 base, with 10 bases left in between. The CDR3 consists of 13 residues. CDR3 in DNA: TGTGCCAGCAGCCGGGAGCCGTCCTACGAGCAGTACTTG. Its translation: CASSREPSYEQYL.

This clone was counted between two and nine times. The chain joins TRBV6-2 or TRBV6-3 to TRBJ2-7; 9 positions agree with TRBD1. Germline V gene sequence: CDR1 MNHEY, CDR2 SVGEGT. V lost 2 bases to trimming and J lost 1 base; unmatched junction nucleotides: 3. The CDR3 runs 15 residues. The CDR3 DNA reads TGTGCCAGCAGTTACCGGGACAGGGTATCCTACGAGCAGTACTTC. Translating it yields CASSYRDRVSYEQYF.

This clone was recorded many times. The chain joins TRBV20-1 to TRBJ1-1, with 7 positions matching TRBD1. With 1 base clipped from V and 2 bases from J, the junction kept 10 bases outside the gene matches. CDR1 and CDR2 (germline): DFQATT, SNEGSKA (reference sequence). The CDR3 length is 16 residues. The CDR3 DNA follows: TGCAGTGCTAGAGGTCGAGGGGGCGCGGGCAACACTGAAGCTTTCTTT. This codes for CSARGRGGAGNTEAFF.

This clone has ten or more counts. This rearrangement joins TRBV4-1 to TRBJ1-5; a weak D match, TRBD1 (5 bases). The CDR3 covers 16 residues. The germline V gene encodes CDR1 MGHRA and CDR2 YSYEKL. The V and J ends lost 0 bases and 0 bases respectively, with 9 bases between them. The CDR3 region has the DNA TGCGCCAGCAGCCAAGAATTAGGGGTTAGCAATCAGCCCCAGCATTTT. Protein: CASSQELGVSNQPQHF.

This chain joins TRBV5-1 and TRBJ2-7; 9 positions agree with TRBD1. Germline assignment: CDR1 SGHRS and CDR2 YFSETQ. This CDR3 comprises 14 residues. V was pared by 2 bases and J by 4 bases, with 4 bases of the junction left unmatched. CDR3 in amino acids: CASSLYGQGYEQYF. The CDR3 nucleotides read TGCGCCAGCAGCTTATACGGACAGGGGTACGAGCAGTACTTC.